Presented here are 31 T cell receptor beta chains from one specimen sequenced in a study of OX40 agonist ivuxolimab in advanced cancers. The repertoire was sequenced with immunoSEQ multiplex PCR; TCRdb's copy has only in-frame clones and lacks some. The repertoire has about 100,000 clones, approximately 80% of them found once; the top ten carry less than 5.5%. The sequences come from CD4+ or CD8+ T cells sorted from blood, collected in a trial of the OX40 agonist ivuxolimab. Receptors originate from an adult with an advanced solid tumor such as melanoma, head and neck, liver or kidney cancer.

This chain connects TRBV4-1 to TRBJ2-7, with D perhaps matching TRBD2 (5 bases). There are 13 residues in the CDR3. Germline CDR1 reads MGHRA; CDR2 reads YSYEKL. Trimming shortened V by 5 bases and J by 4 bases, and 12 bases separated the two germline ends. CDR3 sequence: CASSLTPGYEQYF. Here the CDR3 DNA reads TGCGCCAGCAGCTTAACACCGGGGTACGAGCAGTACTTC.

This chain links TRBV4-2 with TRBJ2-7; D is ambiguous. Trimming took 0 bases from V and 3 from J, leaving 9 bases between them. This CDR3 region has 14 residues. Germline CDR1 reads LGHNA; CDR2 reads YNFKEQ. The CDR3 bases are TGTGCCAGCAGCCAAGAAAAACACTTCTACGAGCAGTACTTC. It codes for CASSQEKHFYEQYF.

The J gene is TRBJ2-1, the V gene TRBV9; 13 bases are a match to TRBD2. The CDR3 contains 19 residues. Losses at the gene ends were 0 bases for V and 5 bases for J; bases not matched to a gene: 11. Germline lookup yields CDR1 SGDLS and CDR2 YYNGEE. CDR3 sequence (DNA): TGTGCCAGCAGCGTAGAAACTAGCGGGAGGGCGAAGGGAAACAATGAGCAGTTCTTC. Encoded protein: CASSVETSGRAKGNNEQFF.

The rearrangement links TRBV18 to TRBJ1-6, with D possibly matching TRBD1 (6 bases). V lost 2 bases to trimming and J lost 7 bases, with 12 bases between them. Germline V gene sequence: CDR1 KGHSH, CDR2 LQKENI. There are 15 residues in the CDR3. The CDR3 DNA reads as TGTGCCAGCTCACCAATGGACAGCACCAATTCACCCCTCCACTTT. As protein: CASSPMDSTNSPLHF.

In DNA, the CDR3 is TGTGCCAGCAGTGATTGGGACAGGGGACTAACCCCGAACACCGGGGAGCTGTTTTTT. It codes for CASSDWDRGLTPNTGELFF. J is TRBJ2-2 and V is TRBV6-7, with TRBD1 identical over 10 bases. Being an ORF, TRBV6-7 has a function that is uncertain. V lost 5 bases and J lost 0; bases outside the gene matches: 12. The CDR3 spans 19 residues.

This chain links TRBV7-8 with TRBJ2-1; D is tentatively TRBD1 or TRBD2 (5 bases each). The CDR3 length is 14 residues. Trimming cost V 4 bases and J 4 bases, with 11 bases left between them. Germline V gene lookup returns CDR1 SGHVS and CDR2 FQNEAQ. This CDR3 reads CASSSSRTYNEQFF. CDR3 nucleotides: TGTGCCAGCAGCTCTAGCAGGACATACAATGAGCAGTTCTTC.

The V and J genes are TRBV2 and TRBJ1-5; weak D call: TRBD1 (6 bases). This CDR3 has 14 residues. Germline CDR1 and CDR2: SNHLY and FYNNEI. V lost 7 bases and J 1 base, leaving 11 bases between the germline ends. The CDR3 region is CASTVDSSNQPQHF. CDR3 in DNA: TGTGCCAGCACCGTGGACAGCAGCAATCAGCCCCAGCATTTT.

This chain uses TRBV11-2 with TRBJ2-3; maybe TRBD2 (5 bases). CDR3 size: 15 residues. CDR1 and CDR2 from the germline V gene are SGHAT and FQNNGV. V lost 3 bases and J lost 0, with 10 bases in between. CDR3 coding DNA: TGTGCCAGCAGCTTTCGAGCGGTTAGCACAGATACGCAGTATTTT. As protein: CASSFRAVSTDTQYF.

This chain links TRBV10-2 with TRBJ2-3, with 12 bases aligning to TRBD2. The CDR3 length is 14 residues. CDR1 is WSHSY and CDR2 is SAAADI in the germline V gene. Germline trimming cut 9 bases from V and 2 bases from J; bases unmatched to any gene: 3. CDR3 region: CASGLAGLTDTQYF. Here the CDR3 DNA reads TGCGCCAGTGGACTAGCGGGGCTCACAGATACGCAGTATTTT.

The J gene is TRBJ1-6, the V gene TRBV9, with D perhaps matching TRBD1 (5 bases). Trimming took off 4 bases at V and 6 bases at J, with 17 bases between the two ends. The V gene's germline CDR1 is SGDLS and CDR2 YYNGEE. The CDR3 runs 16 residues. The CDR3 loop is CASSPRGGGGNSPLHF. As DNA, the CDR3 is TGTGCCAGCAGCCCTCGTGGGGGTGGTGGTAATTCACCCCTCCACTTT.

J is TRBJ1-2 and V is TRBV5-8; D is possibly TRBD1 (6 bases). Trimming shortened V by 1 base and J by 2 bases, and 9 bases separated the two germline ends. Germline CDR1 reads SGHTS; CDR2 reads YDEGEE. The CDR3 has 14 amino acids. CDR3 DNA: TGTGCCAGCAGCTTGAACGACAGGAACTATGGCTACACCTTC. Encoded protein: CASSLNDRNYGYTF.

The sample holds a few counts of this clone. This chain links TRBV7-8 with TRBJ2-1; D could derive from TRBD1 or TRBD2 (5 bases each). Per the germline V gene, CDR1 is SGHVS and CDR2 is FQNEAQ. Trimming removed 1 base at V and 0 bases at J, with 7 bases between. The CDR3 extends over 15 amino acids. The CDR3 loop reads CASSLGGTSYNEQFF. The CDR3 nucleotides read TGTGCCAGCAGCTTAGGAGGGACCTCCTACAATGAGCAGTTCTTC.

For the CDR3, the DNA is TGTGCCAGCAGCTCTTCCGGCCCTATGCCCGGGGAGCTGTTTTTT. This translates into CASSSSGPMPGELFF. This chain connects TRBV7-9 to TRBJ2-2; D remains unclear. CDR1 is SEHNR and CDR2 is FQNEAQ in the germline V gene (reference sequence). The CDR3 loop spans 15 amino acids. The V gene lost 4 bases and the J gene lost 6 bases, with 15 bases spanning the gap.

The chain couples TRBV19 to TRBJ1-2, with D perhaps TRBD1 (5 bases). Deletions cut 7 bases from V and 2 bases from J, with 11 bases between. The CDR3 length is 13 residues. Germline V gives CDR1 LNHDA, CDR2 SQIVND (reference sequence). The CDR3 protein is CASNLEGNYGYTF. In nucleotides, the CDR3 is TGTGCCAGTAACCTGGAGGGGAACTATGGCTACACCTTC.

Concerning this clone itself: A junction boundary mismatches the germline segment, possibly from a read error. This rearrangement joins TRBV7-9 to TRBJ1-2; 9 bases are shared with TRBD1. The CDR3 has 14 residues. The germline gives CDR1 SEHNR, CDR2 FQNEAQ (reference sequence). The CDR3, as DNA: TGTGCCAGCAGCTTATCTGAACAGGGGGCGAAGCAAGCCTTC. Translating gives CASSLSEQGAKQAF.

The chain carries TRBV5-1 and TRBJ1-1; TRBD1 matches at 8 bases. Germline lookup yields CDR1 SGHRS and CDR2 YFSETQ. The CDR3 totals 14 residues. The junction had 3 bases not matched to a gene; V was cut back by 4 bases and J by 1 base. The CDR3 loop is CASSAGTGNTEAFF. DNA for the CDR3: TGCGCCAGCAGCGCCGGGACAGGGAACACTGAAGCTTTCTTT.

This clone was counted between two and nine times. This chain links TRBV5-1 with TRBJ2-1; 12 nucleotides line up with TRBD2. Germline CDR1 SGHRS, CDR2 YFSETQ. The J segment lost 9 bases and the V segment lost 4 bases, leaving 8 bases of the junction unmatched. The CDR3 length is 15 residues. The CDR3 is CASSPPPSGRGEQFF. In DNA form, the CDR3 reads TGCGCCAGCAGCCCGCCCCCTAGCGGGAGGGGTGAGCAGTTCTTC.

Here the CDR3 DNA reads TGTGCCTGGAGTGTCGTCCAGCCTTCACCCCTCCACTTT. Protein product: CAWSVVQPSPLHF. This chain uses TRBV30 with TRBJ1-6; D not certain. V lost 0 bases and J 9 bases, leaving 9 bases between the germline ends. Germline CDR1 and CDR2: GTSNPN and SVGIG (reference sequence). The CDR3 has 13 amino acids.

CDR3 amino acids: CASSVDLNTIYF. CDR3 nucleotides: TGTGCCAGCAGCGTAGATCTTAACACCATATATTTT. The chain employs TRBV9 and TRBJ1-3; D uncertain. Between the trimmed V and J ends, which lost 0 bases and 7 bases, there was a span of 5 bases. This CDR3 is 12 amino acids long. Germline values: CDR1 SGDLS, CDR2 YYNGEE.

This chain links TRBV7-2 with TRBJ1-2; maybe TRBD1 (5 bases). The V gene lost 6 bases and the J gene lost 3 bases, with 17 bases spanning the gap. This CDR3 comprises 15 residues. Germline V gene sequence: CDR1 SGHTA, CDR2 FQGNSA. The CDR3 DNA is TGTGCCAGCAGGGGGGTGAGGGATGGGGACTATGGCTACACCTTC. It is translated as CASRGVRDGDYGYTF.

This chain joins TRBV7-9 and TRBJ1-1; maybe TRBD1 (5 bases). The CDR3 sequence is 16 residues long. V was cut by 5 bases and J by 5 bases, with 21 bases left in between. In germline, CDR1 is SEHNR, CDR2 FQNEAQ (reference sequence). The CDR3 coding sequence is TGTGCCAGCAGCCCGCCGGGCAACAGGATTTGGACTGAAGCTTTCTTT. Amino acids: CASSPPGNRIWTEAFF.

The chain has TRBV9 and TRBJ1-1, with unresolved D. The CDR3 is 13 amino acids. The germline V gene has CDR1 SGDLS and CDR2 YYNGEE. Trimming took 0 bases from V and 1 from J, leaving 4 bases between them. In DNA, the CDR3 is TGTGCCAGCAGCGTAGCAGGGAACACTGAAGCTTTCTTT. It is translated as CASSVAGNTEAFF.

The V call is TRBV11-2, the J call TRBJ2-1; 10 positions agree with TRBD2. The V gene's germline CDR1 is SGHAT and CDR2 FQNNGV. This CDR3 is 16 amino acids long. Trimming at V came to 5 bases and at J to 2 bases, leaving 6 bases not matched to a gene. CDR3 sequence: CASSRVAGGPYNEQFF. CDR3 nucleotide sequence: TGTGCCAGCAGCCGCGTAGCGGGAGGCCCCTACAATGAGCAGTTCTTC. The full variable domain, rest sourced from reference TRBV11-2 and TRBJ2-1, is EAGVAQSPRYKIIEKRQSVAFWCNPISGHATLYWYQQILGQGPKLLIQFQNNGVVDDSQLPKDRFSAERLKGVDSTLKIQPAKLEDSAVYLCASSRVAGGPYNEQFFGPGTRLTVL.

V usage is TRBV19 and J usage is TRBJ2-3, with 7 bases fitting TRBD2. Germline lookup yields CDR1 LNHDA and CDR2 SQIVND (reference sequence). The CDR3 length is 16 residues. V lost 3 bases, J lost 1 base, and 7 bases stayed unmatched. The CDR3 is CASSMSVRGGTDTQYF. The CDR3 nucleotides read TGTGCCAGTAGTATGTCCGTCCGGGGGGGCACAGATACGCAGTATTTT.

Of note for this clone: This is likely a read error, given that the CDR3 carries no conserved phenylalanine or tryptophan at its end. The CDR3 nucleotides read TGTGCCAGCAGCAGTGGACTGGTCATGAACACTGAAGCTTTCTCT. Its protein product is CASSSGLVMNTEAFS. V is TRBV25-1 and J is TRBJ1-1; D not certain. The length of the CDR3 is 15 residues. V gave up 6 bases and J gave up 0 bases, with 14 bases separating them. Per the germline V gene, CDR1 is MGHDK and CDR2 is SYGVNS.

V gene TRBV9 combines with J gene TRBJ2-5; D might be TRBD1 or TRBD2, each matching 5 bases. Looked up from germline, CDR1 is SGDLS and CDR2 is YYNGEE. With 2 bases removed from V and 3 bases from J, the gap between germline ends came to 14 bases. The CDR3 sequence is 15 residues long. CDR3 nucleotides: TGTGCCAGCAGCGTGTCGACCGGGACGGAAGAGACCCAGTACTTC. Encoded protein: CASSVSTGTEETQYF.

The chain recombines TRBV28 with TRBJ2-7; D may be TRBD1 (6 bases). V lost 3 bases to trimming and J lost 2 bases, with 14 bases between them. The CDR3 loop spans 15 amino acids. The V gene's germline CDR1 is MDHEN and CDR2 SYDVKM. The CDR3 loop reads CASSFFGTLTYEQYF. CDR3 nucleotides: TGTGCCAGCAGTTTTTTTGGGACACTAACCTACGAGCAGTACTTC.

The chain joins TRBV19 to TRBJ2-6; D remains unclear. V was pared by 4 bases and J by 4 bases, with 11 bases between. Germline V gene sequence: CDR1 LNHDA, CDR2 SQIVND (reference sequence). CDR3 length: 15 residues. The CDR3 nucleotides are TGTGCCAGTAGTAGGGTCACGAGAGGGGCCAACGTCCTGACTTTC. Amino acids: CASSRVTRGANVLTF.

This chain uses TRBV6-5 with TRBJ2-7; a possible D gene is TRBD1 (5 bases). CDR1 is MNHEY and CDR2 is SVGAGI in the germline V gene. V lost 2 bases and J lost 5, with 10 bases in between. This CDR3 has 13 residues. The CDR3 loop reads CASSYGAGNEQYF. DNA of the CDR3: TGTGCCAGCAGTTACGGGGCAGGGAACGAGCAGTACTTC.

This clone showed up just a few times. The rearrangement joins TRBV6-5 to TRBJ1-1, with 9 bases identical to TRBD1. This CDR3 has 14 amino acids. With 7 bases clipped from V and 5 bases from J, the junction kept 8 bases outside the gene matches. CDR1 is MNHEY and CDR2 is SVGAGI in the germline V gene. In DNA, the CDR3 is TGTGCCAGCAAGGTACAGGGGGCGGAAACTGAAGCTTTCTTT. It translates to CASKVQGAETEAFF.

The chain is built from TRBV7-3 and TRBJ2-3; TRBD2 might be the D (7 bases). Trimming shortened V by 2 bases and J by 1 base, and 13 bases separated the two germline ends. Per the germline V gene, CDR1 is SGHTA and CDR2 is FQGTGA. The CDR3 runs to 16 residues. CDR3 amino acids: CASSLGRGTGTDTQYF. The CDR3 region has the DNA TGTGCCAGCAGCTTAGGGAGGGGGACGGGCACAGATACGCAGTATTTT.